This T cell receptor (beta chain) was profiled in a study of identical twins. This clonotype was observed a handful of times. The antigen remains undetermined. Via MiXCR, TCRdb re-called the 5' RACE reads, giving one row per CDR3 protein. Of around 1.7 million distinct CDR3 sequences in the sample, about 31% were seen once. Whole-study results and caveats: Abundant beta clonotypes from cord blood bore fewer insertions; memory repertoires lacked this pattern. Zero-insertion results could be subject to partial confounding by invariant MAIT and iNKT cells.

The source material was cord blood. The TCR comes from a newborn girl in good health.

The CDR3 sequence: CASSWASGNTGELFF. In nucleotides, the CDR3 is TGTGCCAGCAGTTGGGCTAGCGGGAACACCGGGGAGCTGTTTTTT. This sequence joins TRBV28 and TRBJ2-2; TRBD2 aligns across 7 bases. CDR1 and CDR2 from the germline V gene are MDHEN and SYDVKM. The CDR3 loop spans 15 amino acids. V dropped 4 bases and J dropped 1; count of bases not matched to a gene: 3.